This is a list of T cell receptor beta chains from one sample in a study of blood T cell repertoires in COVID-19. Some clones are missing from TCRdb's copy, which holds only in-frame ones; the method was immunoSEQ multiplex PCR. The repertoire holds 490,000 or so clones, with around nine tenths as singletons. Specimen: PBMCs or T cells enriched from blood (not recorded which). The receptor set was obtained from a woman aged 40 to 50 who had recovered from COVID-19. Both conserved end residues are part of each CDR3. Fields, in order: J gene, clone size, V gene, D gene, CDR3 protein, CDR3 DNA. D genes are given only for firm matches. Some rows have no size entry. The others give once, few or many, or a class for an expanded clone.

J gene: TRBJ2-7; clone size: once; V gene: TRBV5-6; D gene: TRBD2; CDR3 protein: CASSSGLDGKYEQYF; CDR3 DNA: TGTGCCAGCAGCTCCGGACTAGATGGGAAGTACGAGCAGTACTTC
J gene: TRBJ1-4; clone size: NA; V gene: TRBV19; D gene: TRBD1; CDR3 protein: CASSFRQGGIGFEKLFF; CDR3 DNA: TGTGCCAGTAGTTTTCGACAGGGGGGTATCGGGTTCGAAAAACTGTTTTTT
J gene: TRBJ2-7; clone size: NA; V gene: TRBV3-1/TRBV3-2; D gene: TRBD1; CDR3 protein: CASRYGTGPYEQYF; CDR3 DNA: TGTGCCAGCCGGTATGGGACAGGGCCCTACGAGCAGTACTTC
J gene: TRBJ1-1; clone size: NA; V gene: TRBV9; D gene: NA; CDR3 protein: CASSVGPTGLNTEAFF; CDR3 DNA: TGTGCCAGCAGCGTAGGGCCTACAGGTCTGAACACTGAAGCTTTCTTT
J gene: TRBJ2-2; clone size: NA; V gene: TRBV7-2; D gene: TRBD1; CDR3 protein: CASSSTGPNTGELFF; CDR3 DNA: TGTGCCAGCAGCTCGACAGGGCCGAACACCGGGGAGCTGTTTTTT
J gene: TRBJ1-1; clone size: few; V gene: TRBV30; D gene: TRBD1; CDR3 protein: CAWSGDRGSAFF; CDR3 DNA: TGTGCCTGGAGTGGGGACAGGGGGTCGGCTTTCTTT
J gene: TRBJ2-5; clone size: NA; V gene: TRBV5-8; D gene: TRBD1; CDR3 protein: CADTGGWRETQYF; CDR3 DNA: TGTGCCGATACAGGGGGCTGGAGGGAGACCCAGTACTTC
J gene: TRBJ1-5; clone size: NA; V gene: TRBV9; D gene: TRBD1; CDR3 protein: CASSERGGTGGGSNQPQHF; CDR3 DNA: TGTGCCAGCAGCGAAAGAGGTGGGACAGGGGGTGGGAGCAATCAGCCCCAGCATTTT
J gene: TRBJ2-3; clone size: NA; V gene: TRBV5-6; D gene: NA; CDR3 protein: CASTSGGSTDTQYF; CDR3 DNA: TGTGCCAGCACCAGCGGAGGAAGCACAGATACGCAGTATTTT
J gene: TRBJ2-7; clone size: few; V gene: TRBV10-3; D gene: TRBD2; CDR3 protein: CAISERHLGTSGRFNSYEQYF; CDR3 DNA: TGTGCCATCAGTGAGCGCCATCTCGGGACTAGCGGGAGGTTTAACTCCTACGAGCAGTACTTC
J gene: TRBJ2-1; clone size: once; V gene: TRBV7-9; D gene: TRBD1; CDR3 protein: CASIRDRGWFGEQFF; CDR3 DNA: TGTGCCAGCATCCGGGACAGGGGGTGGTTTGGTGAGCAGTTCTTC
J gene: TRBJ1-2; clone size: few; V gene: TRBV30; D gene: NA; CDR3 protein: CAWSLQRALVPPGYTF; CDR3 DNA: TGTGCCTGGAGTCTCCAGCGGGCCCTCGTACCCCCGGGCTACACCTTC
J gene: TRBJ2-1; clone size: NA; V gene: TRBV6-2/TRBV6-3; D gene: NA; CDR3 protein: CASSYRPSGRANEQFF; CDR3 DNA: TGTGCCAGCAGTTACCGACCCTCGGGCAGGGCCAATGAGCAGTTCTTC
J gene: TRBJ2-5; clone size: NA; V gene: TRBV28; D gene: NA; CDR3 protein: CASSRWGDAGETQYF; CDR3 DNA: TGTGCCAGCAGCCGGTGGGGAGATGCGGGAGAGACCCAGTACTTC
J gene: TRBJ1-5; clone size: NA; V gene: TRBV2; D gene: TRBD1; CDR3 protein: CASSLDRGGQPQHF; CDR3 DNA: TGTGCCAGCAGCCTCGACAGGGGTGGTCAGCCCCAGCATTTT
J gene: TRBJ2-7; clone size: NA; V gene: TRBV7-9; D gene: NA; CDR3 protein: CASSERAYEQYF; CDR3 DNA: TGTGCCAGCAGCGAGCGGGCGTACGAGCAGTACTTC
J gene: TRBJ2-3; clone size: NA; V gene: TRBV19; D gene: NA; CDR3 protein: CASQTGGALWRDTQYF; CDR3 DNA: TGTGCCAGCCAAACCGGCGGGGCGCTTTGGAGGGATACGCAGTATTTT
J gene: TRBJ1-5; clone size: NA; V gene: TRBV19; D gene: NA; CDR3 protein: CASSMGRDQPQHF; CDR3 DNA: TGTGCCAGTAGTATGGGCAGAGATCAGCCCCAGCATTTT
J gene: TRBJ2-3; clone size: once; V gene: TRBV11-2; D gene: TRBD2; CDR3 protein: CASSLAGRSTDTQYF; CDR3 DNA: TGTGCCAGCAGCTTAGCCGGGAGGAGCACAGATACGCAGTATTTT
J gene: TRBJ1-5; clone size: NA; V gene: TRBV9; D gene: TRBD1; CDR3 protein: CASSPDGQGHQPQHF; CDR3 DNA: TGTGCCAGCAGCCCTGACGGACAGGGGCATCAGCCCCAGCATTTT
J gene: TRBJ1-2; clone size: NA; V gene: TRBV11-3; D gene: NA; CDR3 protein: CASSLGRVGYGYTF; CDR3 DNA: TGTGCCAGCAGCTTAGGCAGGGTAGGATATGGCTACACCTTC
J gene: TRBJ1-2; clone size: once; V gene: TRBV5-1; D gene: TRBD1; CDR3 protein: CASSWTGLDYGYTF; CDR3 DNA: TGCGCCAGCAGCTGGACAGGGTTGGACTATGGCTACACCTTC
J gene: TRBJ1-5; clone size: NA; V gene: TRBV4-1; D gene: TRBD1; CDR3 protein: CASSQEDRERPQHF; CDR3 DNA: TGCGCCAGCAGCCAAGAGGACAGGGAACGGCCCCAGCATTTT
J gene: TRBJ2-7; clone size: NA; V gene: TRBV7-2; D gene: TRBD1; CDR3 protein: CASSLQQGPYEQYF; CDR3 DNA: TGTGCCAGCAGCCTCCAACAGGGGCCCTACGAGCAGTACTTC
J gene: TRBJ2-7; clone size: NA; V gene: TRBV10-3; D gene: TRBD2; CDR3 protein: CAISNGGGPTLYEQYF; CDR3 DNA: TGTGCCATCAGCAATGGGGGAGGGCCCACGCTTTACGAGCAGTACTTC
J gene: TRBJ1-5; clone size: NA; V gene: TRBV7-8; D gene: NA; CDR3 protein: CASSRLGRLEGGLQPQHF; CDR3 DNA: TGTGCCAGCAGCCGTCTCGGGCGGTTGGAAGGAGGCCTTCAGCCCCAGCATTTT
J gene: TRBJ2-2; clone size: NA; V gene: TRBV10-3; D gene: TRBD1; CDR3 protein: CAINTGTVTNTGELFF; CDR3 DNA: TGTGCCATCAATACCGGGACAGTAACGAACACCGGGGAGCTGTTTTTT
J gene: TRBJ1-6; clone size: few; V gene: TRBV6-5; D gene: NA; CDR3 protein: CASSAGPYNSPLHF; CDR3 DNA: TGTGCCAGCAGCGCAGGGCCATATAATTCACCCCTCCACTTT
J gene: TRBJ2-1; clone size: NA; V gene: TRBV13; D gene: NA; CDR3 protein: CASSLGGQGGLNEQFF; CDR3 DNA: TGTGCCAGCAGCTTAGGAGGGCAGGGTGGGTTAAATGAGCAGTTCTTC
J gene: TRBJ1-2; clone size: NA; V gene: TRBV9; D gene: NA; CDR3 protein: CASSGEFSGRVRGYTF; CDR3 DNA: TGTGCCAGCAGCGGAGAATTCTCGGGGAGGGTGAGGGGCTACACCTTC
J gene: TRBJ1-1; clone size: NA; V gene: TRBV4-2; D gene: NA; CDR3 protein: CASSQVTGQNTEAFF; CDR3 DNA: TGTGCCAGCAGCCAAGTTACAGGGCAGAACACTGAAGCTTTCTTT
J gene: TRBJ1-2; clone size: NA; V gene: TRBV14; D gene: NA; CDR3 protein: CASSRGGTPFGYTF; CDR3 DNA: TGTGCCAGCAGCCGGGGTGGGACACCTTTCGGCTACACCTTC
J gene: TRBJ2-5; clone size: once; V gene: TRBV4-3; D gene: TRBD2; CDR3 protein: CASSQDLAGVIETQYF; CDR3 DNA: TGCGCCAGCAGCCAAGATCTAGCGGGAGTCATAGAGACCCAGTACTTC
J gene: TRBJ1-2; clone size: NA; V gene: TRBV7-2; D gene: NA; CDR3 protein: CASSLVGRGINYGYTF; CDR3 DNA: TGTGCCAGCAGCTTAGTTGGGCGGGGTATTAACTATGGCTACACCTTC
J gene: TRBJ1-5; clone size: NA; V gene: TRBV5-1; D gene: NA; CDR3 protein: CASSLGQNSNQPQHF; CDR3 DNA: TGCGCCAGCAGCTTGGGTCAGAATAGCAATCAGCCCCAGCATTTT
J gene: TRBJ1-2; clone size: few; V gene: TRBV4-1; D gene: NA; CDR3 protein: CASSQLGPGLGAGYTF; CDR3 DNA: TGCGCCAGCAGCCAATTAGGGCCCGGGTTGGGGGCGGGCTACACCTTC
J gene: TRBJ2-1; clone size: NA; V gene: TRBV5-1; D gene: NA; CDR3 protein: CASSLWASYNEQFF; CDR3 DNA: TGCGCCAGCAGCTTATGGGCCTCCTACAATGAGCAGTTCTTC
J gene: TRBJ1-1; clone size: NA; V gene: TRBV30; D gene: NA; CDR3 protein: CAWAGQGITEAFF; CDR3 DNA: TGTGCCTGGGCAGGGCAAGGAATCACTGAAGCTTTCTTT
J gene: TRBJ1-1; clone size: NA; V gene: TRBV29-1; D gene: NA; CDR3 protein: CSVDSPVNTEAFF; CDR3 DNA: TGCAGCGTTGATAGCCCAGTTAACACTGAAGCTTTCTTT
J gene: TRBJ1-1; clone size: NA; V gene: TRBV9; D gene: TRBD1; CDR3 protein: CASSPWTGRVVSTEAFF; CDR3 DNA: TGTGCCAGCAGCCCGTGGACAGGGCGGGTGGTTAGCACTGAAGCTTTCTTT
J gene: TRBJ2-1; clone size: NA; V gene: TRBV9; D gene: NA; CDR3 protein: CASSARWESPYNEQFF; CDR3 DNA: TGTGCCAGCAGCGCCAGGTGGGAGAGCCCCTACAATGAGCAGTTCTTC
J gene: TRBJ2-7; clone size: NA; V gene: TRBV27; D gene: TRBD2; CDR3 protein: CASSYLTSGGTSYEQYF; CDR3 DNA: TGTGCCAGCAGTTACTTGACTAGCGGGGGTACTTCCTACGAGCAGTACTTC
J gene: TRBJ2-3; clone size: NA; V gene: TRBV7-2; D gene: TRBD2; CDR3 protein: CASSTGGPPGTDTQYF; CDR3 DNA: TGTGCCAGCAGCACGGGGGGGCCTCCCGGCACAGATACGCAGTATTTT
J gene: TRBJ1-5; clone size: NA; V gene: TRBV27; D gene: NA; CDR3 protein: CASSLHSNQPQHF; CDR3 DNA: TGTGCCAGCAGTTTACACAGTAATCAGCCCCAGCATTTT
J gene: TRBJ2-3; clone size: once; V gene: TRBV11-3; D gene: NA; CDR3 protein: CASSLGRSGDTQYF; CDR3 DNA: TGTGCCAGCAGCTTAGGTCGGTCGGGGGATACGCAGTATTTT
J gene: TRBJ1-3; clone size: NA; V gene: TRBV7-2; D gene: TRBD1; CDR3 protein: CASSRIDRAESNTIYF; CDR3 DNA: TGTGCCAGCAGCAGGATCGACAGGGCGGAATCAAACACCATATATTTT
J gene: TRBJ1-2; clone size: NA; V gene: TRBV5-1; D gene: NA; CDR3 protein: CASSLDGMTVDGYTF; CDR3 DNA: TGCGCCAGCAGCTTGGACGGGATGACGGTTGATGGCTACACCTTC
J gene: TRBJ1-1; clone size: NA; V gene: TRBV6-2/TRBV6-3; D gene: NA; CDR3 protein: CASSYSATLKAFF; CDR3 DNA: TGTGCCAGCAGTTACTCTGCGACACTGAAAGCTTTCTTT
J gene: TRBJ2-1; clone size: NA; V gene: TRBV7-9; D gene: TRBD2; CDR3 protein: CASSPSRLGLAARRDEQFF; CDR3 DNA: TGTGCCAGCAGCCCATCCCGACTGGGACTAGCGGCCCGTCGCGATGAGCAGTTCTTC
J gene: TRBJ2-2; clone size: once; V gene: TRBV11-3; D gene: TRBD2; CDR3 protein: CASSLLASGTGELFF; CDR3 DNA: TGTGCCAGCAGCTTATTGGCTAGCGGCACCGGGGAGCTGTTTTTT
J gene: TRBJ1-5; clone size: NA; V gene: TRBV19; D gene: NA; CDR3 protein: CASSWPNNQPQHF; CDR3 DNA: TGTGCCAGTAGTTGGCCAAACAACCAGCCCCAGCATTTT
J gene: TRBJ2-1; clone size: NA; V gene: TRBV5-1; D gene: TRBD1; CDR3 protein: CASSWGTGSYNEQFF; CDR3 DNA: TGCGCCAGCAGCTGGGGGACAGGGAGCTACAATGAGCAGTTCTTC
J gene: TRBJ1-1; clone size: few; V gene: TRBV4-2; D gene: NA; CDR3 protein: CASSRLSTGTPEMTFF; CDR3 DNA: TGTGCCAGCAGCCGACTCTCAACTGGGACTCCAGAAATGACTTTCTTT
J gene: TRBJ2-7; clone size: NA; V gene: TRBV12-5; D gene: NA; CDR3 protein: CASGLVTRPGYEQYF; CDR3 DNA: TGTGCTAGTGGTTTGGTAACCCGACCGGGGTACGAGCAGTACTTC
J gene: TRBJ1-4; clone size: NA; V gene: TRBV30; D gene: NA; CDR3 protein: CAWSRDWNEKLFF; CDR3 DNA: TGTGCCTGGAGTCGAGACTGGAATGAAAAACTGTTTTTT